Listed below are T cell receptor beta chains from one sample, sequenced in a study of blood T cell repertoires in COVID-19. Sequencing was performed with immunoSEQ multiplex PCR; in TCRdb, only in-frame clones are kept and a portion is missing. Of fewer than 80,000 clones in the sample, 70% to 90% were seen once. The sequencing input was peripheral blood. These receptors were taken from a man older than 75 with COVID-19, enrolled during active disease. Each CDR3 is given with its conserved first and last residue.

CDR3 length: 13; V gene: TRBV3-1/TRBV3-2; J gene: TRBJ2-7; CDR3 protein: CASSPLGGSEQYF
CDR3 length: 13; V gene: TRBV12-3/TRBV12-4; J gene: TRBJ1-5; CDR3 protein: CASSRNSFQPQHF
CDR3 length: 12; V gene: TRBV29-1; J gene: TRBJ1-1; CDR3 protein: CSVRQGITEAFF
CDR3 length: 12; V gene: TRBV28; J gene: TRBJ1-1; CDR3 protein: CASSLGSTEAFF
CDR3 length: 14; V gene: TRBV28; J gene: TRBJ1-2; CDR3 protein: CASSPPARGLGYTF
CDR3 length: 15; V gene: TRBV7-9; J gene: TRBJ2-7; CDR3 protein: CASSSAGLEGNEQYF
CDR3 length: 14; V gene: TRBV2; J gene: TRBJ1-5; CDR3 protein: CASSGGNSNQPQHF
CDR3 length: 16; V gene: TRBV14; J gene: TRBJ1-1; CDR3 protein: CASSLGIGQGNTEAFF
CDR3 length: 15; V gene: TRBV5-1; J gene: TRBJ1-1; CDR3 protein: CASSKEPGPPTEAFF
CDR3 length: 15; V gene: TRBV6-1; J gene: TRBJ1-2; CDR3 protein: CASSEWDRGRDGYTF
CDR3 length: 14; V gene: TRBV28; J gene: TRBJ1-1; CDR3 protein: CASSLDPGDTEAFF
CDR3 length: 15; V gene: TRBV7-8; J gene: TRBJ1-1; CDR3 protein: CASSLEAGGLTEAFF
CDR3 length: 14; V gene: TRBV28; J gene: TRBJ1-2; CDR3 protein: CASSNWGAKGGYTF
CDR3 length: 16; V gene: TRBV9; J gene: TRBJ2-3; CDR3 protein: CASSVASGGSTDTQYF
CDR3 length: 11; V gene: TRBV29-1; J gene: TRBJ2-1; CDR3 protein: CSVDRVGKQFF
CDR3 length: 15; V gene: TRBV3-1/TRBV3-2; J gene: TRBJ1-1; CDR3 protein: CASSQGPGIRAEAFF
CDR3 length: 12; V gene: TRBV12-5; J gene: TRBJ2-1; CDR3 protein: CASGPSYNEQFF
CDR3 length: 11; V gene: TRBV3-1/TRBV3-2; J gene: TRBJ2-2; CDR3 protein: CASRNTGELFF
CDR3 length: 15; V gene: TRBV7-3; J gene: TRBJ2-2; CDR3 protein: CASSSRQGATGELFF
CDR3 length: 17; V gene: TRBV2; J gene: TRBJ1-5; CDR3 protein: CASSEGQGKRSNQPQHF
CDR3 length: 16; V gene: TRBV11-2; J gene: TRBJ2-1; CDR3 protein: CASSLALAGGPGEQFF
CDR3 length: 17; V gene: TRBV5-4; J gene: TRBJ2-1; CDR3 protein: CASSPSLTSGGANEQFF
CDR3 length: 15; V gene: TRBV20-1; J gene: TRBJ2-7; CDR3 protein: CSASQRGDSRHEQYF
CDR3 length: 13; V gene: TRBV12-5; J gene: TRBJ2-5; CDR3 protein: CASGLGGPGAQYF
CDR3 length: 13; V gene: TRBV2; J gene: TRBJ2-1; CDR3 protein: CASRDDRANEQFF
CDR3 length: 12; V gene: TRBV29-1; J gene: TRBJ1-1; CDR3 protein: CSVDREAGEAFF
CDR3 length: 13; V gene: TRBV10-3; J gene: TRBJ1-1; CDR3 protein: CAIKDRIYTEAFF
CDR3 length: 14; V gene: TRBV19; J gene: TRBJ2-7; CDR3 protein: CASSIRDRVNEQYF
CDR3 length: 12; V gene: TRBV3-1/TRBV3-2; J gene: TRBJ1-1; CDR3 protein: CASSPEGRGAFF
CDR3 length: 14; V gene: TRBV10-2; J gene: TRBJ2-3; CDR3 protein: CASSDGTTTDTQYF
CDR3 length: 13; V gene: TRBV7-3; J gene: TRBJ2-5; CDR3 protein: CASSLEVQETQYF
CDR3 length: 15; V gene: TRBV3-1/TRBV3-2; J gene: TRBJ1-1; CDR3 protein: CASSQGEVRHTEAFF
CDR3 length: 13; V gene: TRBV5-4; J gene: TRBJ2-1; CDR3 protein: CASSPSNGGLQFF
CDR3 length: 18; V gene: TRBV7-2; J gene: TRBJ2-3; CDR3 protein: CASSQGLAGGRSTDTQYF
CDR3 length: 14; V gene: TRBV5-1; J gene: TRBJ2-1; CDR3 protein: CASREAGGYNEQFF
CDR3 length: 14; V gene: TRBV5-5; J gene: TRBJ2-7; CDR3 protein: CASSLAGLVYEQYF
CDR3 length: 13; V gene: TRBV6-4; J gene: TRBJ1-2; CDR3 protein: CASTSGGIYGYTF
CDR3 length: 17; V gene: TRBV9; J gene: TRBJ2-1; CDR3 protein: CASSHGPGTSGGGEQFF
CDR3 length: 12; V gene: TRBV11-2; J gene: TRBJ2-1; CDR3 protein: CASSLGPGGQFF
CDR3 length: 13; V gene: TRBV3-1/TRBV3-2; J gene: TRBJ1-2; CDR3 protein: CASSPTAGGGYTF
CDR3 length: 14; V gene: TRBV2; J gene: TRBJ1-2; CDR3 protein: CASRAGTGGYGYTF
CDR3 length: 11; V gene: TRBV20-1; J gene: TRBJ1-2; CDR3 protein: CSAQGDYGYTF
CDR3 length: 15; V gene: TRBV10-3; J gene: TRBJ1-2; CDR3 protein: CATPTGSTGDDGYTF
CDR3 length: 13; V gene: TRBV19; J gene: TRBJ1-5; CDR3 protein: CATGGGFNQPQHF
CDR3 length: 15; V gene: TRBV6-1; J gene: TRBJ1-3; CDR3 protein: CASSEGQGNGNTIYF
CDR3 length: 15; V gene: TRBV5-1; J gene: TRBJ1-6; CDR3 protein: CASSEGGSYNSPLHF
CDR3 length: 17; V gene: TRBV27; J gene: TRBJ1-5; CDR3 protein: CASSLRPGAWSNQPQHF
CDR3 length: 18; V gene: TRBV10-1; J gene: TRBJ2-2; CDR3 protein: CASSDRRDSLFTSGELFF
CDR3 length: 17; V gene: TRBV3-1/TRBV3-2; J gene: TRBJ2-7; CDR3 protein: CASRAGTGGTTGYEQYF
CDR3 length: 14; V gene: TRBV7-2; J gene: TRBJ1-3; CDR3 protein: CASSLAGSGNTIYF
CDR3 length: 13; V gene: TRBV2; J gene: TRBJ1-4; CDR3 protein: CASRIPNGEKLFF
CDR3 length: 12; V gene: TRBV10-3; J gene: TRBJ1-1; CDR3 protein: CATGTGLTEAFF